Listed here are 5 T cell receptor beta chains from one sample, sequenced in a study of tumor-infiltrating lymphocytes in localized non-small cell lung cancer. This table comes from immunoSEQ multiplex PCR, and its TCRdb copy is limited to in-frame clones, with some not included. There are about 12,000 clones in the sample; less than 90% occur only once, and 10% to 15% lies in the top ten. Sequenced input: lung tumor tissue. The receptors were gathered from a human donor with non-small cell lung cancer.

V gene TRBV11-3 combines with J gene TRBJ1-2; no definite D call. The V end was cut by 1 base, the J end by 14 bases, with 20 bases between. Germline V CDR1 and CDR2: SGHNT, YENEEA. The CDR3 length is 14 residues. CDR3 region: CASSLGSWGFRETF. The CDR3 coding sequence is TGTGCCAGCAGCTTAGGTTCTTGGGGATTCCGGGAGACCTTC.

In DNA, the CDR3 is TGTGCCAGCACCCAAGGGGACCCTAAAAGCTACGAGCAGTACTTC. This sequence encodes CASTQGDPKSYEQYF. The chain couples TRBV7-9 to TRBJ2-7; TRBD1 or TRBD2 may be the D gene (5 bases each). The CDR3 covers 15 residues. Trimming removed 7 bases at V and 3 bases at J, with 19 bases between. Looked up from germline, CDR1 is SEHNR and CDR2 is FQNEAQ (reference sequence).

V gene TRBV5-1 combines with J gene TRBJ1-6; the match to TRBD1 covers 7 bases. Losses at the gene ends were 0 bases for V and 5 bases for J; bases not matched to a gene: 5. This CDR3 has 16 amino acids. Germline V gene sequence: CDR1 SGHRS, CDR2 YFSETQ. CDR3 sequence (DNA): TGCGCCAGCAGCTTGGGTTGGACAGGCAATAATTCACCCCTCCACTTT. It encodes CASSLGWTGNNSPLHF.

This sequence joins TRBV15 and TRBJ1-1; 9 nucleotides line up with TRBD1. CDR3 length equals 16 residues. Germline CDR1 LNHNV, CDR2 YYDKDF (reference sequence). J gave up 3 bases and V 2 bases, and 7 bases lay outside the gene matches. CDR3 nucleotide sequence: TGTGCCACCAGCAGAATCCCCGGGGACAGGGACACTGAAGCTTTCTTT. Residues: CATSRIPGDRDTEAFF.

This clone showed up just a few times. The CDR3 here is CASSYGQGNQPQHF. The DNA of the CDR3 is TGTGCCAGCAGTTACGGACAGGGCAATCAGCCCCAGCATTTT. J is TRBJ1-5 and V is TRBV6-5; 7 positions match TRBD1. Germline V CDR1 and CDR2: MNHEY, SVGAGI. The CDR3 totals 14 residues. The V gene end was trimmed by 2 bases and the J gene end by 2 bases; junction bases not matched to a gene: 0.